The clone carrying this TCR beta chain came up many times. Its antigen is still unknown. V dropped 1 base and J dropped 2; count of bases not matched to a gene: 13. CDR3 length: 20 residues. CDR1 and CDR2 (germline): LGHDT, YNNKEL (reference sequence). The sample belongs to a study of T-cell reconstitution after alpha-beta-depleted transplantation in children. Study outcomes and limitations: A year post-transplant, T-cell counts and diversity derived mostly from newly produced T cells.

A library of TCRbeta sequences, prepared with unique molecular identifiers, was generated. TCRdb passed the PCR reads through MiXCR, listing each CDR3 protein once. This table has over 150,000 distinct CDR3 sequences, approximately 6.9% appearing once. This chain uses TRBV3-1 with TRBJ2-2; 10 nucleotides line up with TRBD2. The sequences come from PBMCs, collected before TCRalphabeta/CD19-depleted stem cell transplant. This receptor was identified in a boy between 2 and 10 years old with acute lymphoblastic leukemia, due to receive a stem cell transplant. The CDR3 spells CASSQGPFPGLAVNTGELFF. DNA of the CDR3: TGTGCCAGCAGCCAAGGCCCCTTTCCCGGACTAGCGGTTAACACCGGGGAGCTGTTTTTT.